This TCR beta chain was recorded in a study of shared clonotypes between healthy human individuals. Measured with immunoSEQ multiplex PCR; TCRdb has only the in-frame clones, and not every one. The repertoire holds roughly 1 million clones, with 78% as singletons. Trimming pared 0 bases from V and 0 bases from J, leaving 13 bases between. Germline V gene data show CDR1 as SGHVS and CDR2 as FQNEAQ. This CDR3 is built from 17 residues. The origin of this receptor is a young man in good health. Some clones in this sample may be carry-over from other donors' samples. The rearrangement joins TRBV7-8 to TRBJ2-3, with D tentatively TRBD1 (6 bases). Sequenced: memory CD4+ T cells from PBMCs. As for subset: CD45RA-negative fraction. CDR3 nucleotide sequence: TGTGCCAGCAGCTTAGCGTGGGGGCGGCTTAGCACAGATACGCAGTATTTT. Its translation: CASSLAWGRLSTDTQYF.